This is a list of T cell receptor beta chains from one sample in a study of blood T cell repertoires in COVID-19. The protocol was immunoSEQ multiplex PCR, while the TCRdb copy is restricted to in-frame clones and leaves out a portion. Of roughly 330,000 clones listed, around 90% were seen once; the top ten hold 5.5% to 7%. The sample consisted of PBMCs or T cells enriched from blood (not recorded which). The receptors were gathered from a woman aged 25 to 39 who had recovered from COVID-19. Both conserved end residues are trimmed from each CDR3.

>TRBV3-1/TRBV3-2|TRBJ1-3
ASSQRQTGFGNTIY
>TRBV4-1|TRBJ1-1
ASSQGLGQAQNTEAF
>TRBV9|TRBJ1-1
ASSVDGLGNTEAF
>TRBV7-2|TRBJ1-2
ASGWGYYGYT
>TRBV5-8|TRBJ2-1
ASSHSGYEQF
>TRBV5-1|TRBJ2-3
ASSLAGDTQY
>TRBV6-5|TRBJ1-5
ASSSGMTGQPQH
>TRBV6-5|TRBJ1-1
ASSSTTEAF
>TRBV29-1|TRBJ2-7
SVQPGLAGSSYEQY
>TRBV30|TRBJ2-7
AWAEDYEQY
>TRBV5-8|TRBJ1-4
ASSKGLTSTNEKLF
>TRBV7-2|TRBJ2-6
ASSLMASGGHSGANVLT
>TRBV28|TRBJ2-1
ASTPFAGGTGEQF
>TRBV30|TRBJ1-2
AWSPIGRQGYNGYT
>TRBV11-2|TRBJ2-7
ASSLDSGQGAFYEQY
>TRBV6-1|TRBJ2-7
ASSEIQSSGYEQY
>TRBV10-3|TRBJ2-3
AISGGAGAGDTQY
>TRBV13|TRBJ2-6
ASSPSPGQVPGGANVLT
>TRBV3-1/TRBV3-2|TRBJ1-1
ASSQRQGASVAF
>TRBV9|TRBJ2-3
ASSAPSSSSGGRRTDTQY
>TRBV6-4|TRBJ2-7
ASSAPPFLAGGYEQY
>TRBV27|TRBJ1-6
ASSLARGYNSPLH
>TRBV6-5|TRBJ2-3
ASLASYTQY
>TRBV7-6|TRBJ2-1
ASSPAGTSGDEQF
>TRBV2|TRBJ2-1
ASKASVANNEQF
>TRBV10-3|TRBJ2-1
AISDPGTSVYEQF
>TRBV5-1|TRBJ2-1
ASSVLAGDYNEQF
>TRBV3-1/TRBV3-2|TRBJ2-7
ASSPDNSYEQY
>TRBV3-1/TRBV3-2|TRBJ2-1
ASRIPGLAGGRLF
>TRBV30|TRBJ2-1
AWSAGTAINEQF
>TRBV4-3|TRBJ2-7
ASSRSTGGIDEQY
>TRBV25-1|TRBJ2-5
ASSEYRQTQY
>TRBV30|TRBJ2-7
AWTGRDYEQY
>TRBV5-4|TRBJ1-2
ASSSPGRRYGYT
>TRBV6-5|TRBJ2-7
ASTVTSGGPYEQY
>TRBV5-1|TRBJ2-5
ASSAGQVEETQY
>TRBV7-3|TRBJ2-1
ASSLLPRQGAYNEQF
>TRBV7-2|TRBJ2-7
ATRGAGLYEQY
>TRBV6-5|TRBJ2-3
ATSDRRVGTDTQY
>TRBV25-1|TRBJ1-4
ASSVSDGEGEKLF
>TRBV4-3|TRBJ1-3
ASSRDRGRENTIY
>TRBV19|TRBJ2-3
ASSPRYGQGADTQY
>TRBV10-3|TRBJ1-6
AISKDSNNSPLH
>TRBV19|TRBJ2-6
ASSIDPLGAGANVLT
>TRBV12-3/TRBV12-4|TRBJ2-3
ASSRTGQTQY
>TRBV6-2/TRBV6-3|TRBJ1-1
ASSYSRGQDEAF
>TRBV5-1|TRBJ2-7
ASRLAGNEQY
>TRBV4-1|TRBJ2-3
ASSQPGGRITDTQY
>TRBV15|TRBJ1-1
ATSRAGDTEAF
>TRBV4-3|TRBJ2-7
ASSQDPGNNYEQY
>TRBV15|TRBJ1-4
ATSTGRDRGEKLF
>TRBV5-1|TRBJ2-1
ASSPGTGVYNEQF
>TRBV19|TRBJ2-7
ASSASQGTYEQY
>TRBV30|TRBJ2-7
AWSVTGSSEQY
>TRBV30|TRBJ1-6
AWSTIVTGNSPLH
>TRBV5-4|TRBJ2-3
ASSRTSARTDTQY
>TRBV19|TRBJ1-6
ASNAQARYSPLH
>TRBV7-2|TRBJ2-1
ASSWSRGGGSYNEQF
>TRBV4-1|TRBJ2-3
ASSQGAGATDTQY